This T cell receptor beta chain originates from a study of blood T cell repertoires in COVID-19. Study-wide background: Italy, Spain and the United States were the sources of the convalescent and acute COVID-19 samples. PBMCs, B-cell-depleted T cells, or T cells were the source of the cDNA or gDNA that made up the material.

Germline loops: CDR1 DFQATT, CDR2 SNEGSKA (reference sequence). The V and J ends lost 5 bases and 2 bases respectively, with 5 bases between them. The CDR3 spans 11 residues. Profiling relied on immunoSEQ multiplex PCR, and the TCRdb table lists in-frame clones only, not all of them. The sample holds approximately 69,000 clones; less than 75% are singletons and the top ten take roughly a fifth. The sequenced material came from peripheral blood. The V gene is TRBV20-1, the J gene TRBJ2-3, with D possibly matching TRBD1 (5 bases). The TCR sequence derives from a man in his 60s with acute or convalescent COVID-19. The CDR3 is CSAGATDTQYF. In DNA form, the CDR3 reads TGCAGTGCTGGGGCCACAGATACGCAGTATTTT.